These 9 T cell receptor beta chains were sequenced from one sample in a study of molecular identifiers for immune sequencing clone quantification. TCRdb reprocessed the PCR reads via MiXCR and lists one record per CDR3 protein. The data contain about half a million distinct CDR3 sequences, roughly 23% of them singletons. Material for sequencing was naive CD8+ T cells from blood, with Jurkat cell RNA spiked in. Subset reported: FACS-sorted CD8+CD4-CCR7+CD45RA+ naive T cells. These receptors came from a human donor in good health. Some libraries in this study had Jurkat cell RNA spiked in.

The chain uses TRBV20-1 and TRBJ1-3; D is unresolved. The CDR3 is 15 amino acids. Trimming stripped 1 base from V and 2 bases from J, with 12 bases between. Germline loops: CDR1 DFQATT, CDR2 SNEGSKA (reference sequence). For the CDR3, the DNA is TGCAGTGCTAGAGTTCGGGCCCTCCCTGGAAACACCATATATTTT. Protein product: CSARVRALPGNTIYF.

The rearrangement joins TRBV30 to TRBJ2-1; D unresolved. This CDR3 is built from 13 residues. Per the germline V gene, CDR1 is GTSNPN and CDR2 is SVGIG (reference sequence). Trimming took 3 bases from V and 4 from J, leaving 10 bases between them. CDR3 DNA: TGTGCCTGGAGCGACGACACATACAATGAGCAGTTCTTC. It yields the protein CAWSDDTYNEQFF.

This clonotype was seen more than once but under ten times. The CDR3 loop reads CASSFGDSYSSYNEQFF. CDR3 in DNA: TGTGCCAGCAGTTTCGGGGACTCCTACAGCTCCTACAATGAGCAGTTCTTC. The rearrangement uses TRBV28 and TRBJ2-1; D may be TRBD2 (6 bases). This CDR3 has 17 amino acids. Per germline, CDR1 MDHEN and CDR2 SYDVKM. Trimming removed 3 bases at V and 0 bases at J, with 15 bases between.

This clonotype is a singleton in its sample. This may be a read error: a much more frequent sequence differs by one nucleotide. The chain recombines TRBV4-1 with TRBJ1-1; TRBD1 is a possible D gene (6 bases). The germline V gene encodes CDR1 MGHRA and CDR2 YSYEKL. The CDR3 is made up of 13 amino acids. The CDR3 nucleotides read TGCGCCAGCAGCCAACAGGGGCCCACTGGAGCTTTCTTT. Translating gives CASSQQGPTGAFF.

V and J are TRBV19 and TRBJ2-7; D could derive from TRBD1 or TRBD2 (6 bases each). Germline V gene data show CDR1 as LNHDA and CDR2 as SQIVND (reference sequence). V was cut by 1 base and J by 2 bases, with 12 bases left in between. The CDR3 consists of 15 residues. CDR3: CASSIGGGNPYEQYF. CDR3 bases: TGTGCCAGTAGTATAGGAGGGGGGAACCCCTACGAGCAGTACTTC.

To note about this clonotype: Likely a read error: the CDR3 ends without its conserved phenylalanine or tryptophan. The J gene is TRBJ1-1, the V gene TRBV12-3 or TRBV12-4; 8 positions match TRBD1. This CDR3 has 15 amino acids. Losses at the gene ends were 1 base for V and 3 bases for J; bases not matched to a gene: 4. The chain's CDR3 is CASSLGAGGHTEAFL. CDR3 nucleotides: TGTGCCAGCAGTTTAGGGGCAGGGGGCCACACTGAAGCTTTCCTT.

Many counts were recorded for this clonotype. The chain carries TRBV10-3 and TRBJ2-3; weak D call: TRBD1 (5 bases). Trimming stripped 0 bases from V and 4 bases from J, with 11 bases between. The germline gives CDR1 ENHRY, CDR2 SYGVKD. The CDR3 is 15 amino acids. The CDR3 loop reads CAISESSGRADTQYF. In DNA form, the CDR3 reads TGTGCCATCAGTGAGTCGTCAGGGCGTGCAGATACGCAGTATTTT.

In its sample, this clonotype was seen many times. The chain combines TRBV29-1 with TRBJ1-1; D not resolved. Germline V lookup: CDR1 SQVTM, CDR2 ANQGSEA. The V and J ends lost 2 bases and 1 base respectively, with 2 bases between them. The CDR3 covers 11 residues. The CDR3 protein is CSVEQNTEAFF. As DNA, the CDR3 is TGCAGCGTTGAACAGAACACTGAAGCTTTCTTT.

This chain uses TRBV29-1 with TRBJ1-2; tentatively, D is TRBD1 (5 bases). This CDR3 has 15 amino acids. Deletions cut 3 bases from V and 8 bases from J, with 22 bases between. In germline, CDR1 is SQVTM, CDR2 ANQGSEA. The CDR3 loop reads CSVDWGVTGEKGYTF. CDR3 in DNA: TGCAGCGTTGATTGGGGGGTAACGGGGGAGAAGGGCTACACCTTC.